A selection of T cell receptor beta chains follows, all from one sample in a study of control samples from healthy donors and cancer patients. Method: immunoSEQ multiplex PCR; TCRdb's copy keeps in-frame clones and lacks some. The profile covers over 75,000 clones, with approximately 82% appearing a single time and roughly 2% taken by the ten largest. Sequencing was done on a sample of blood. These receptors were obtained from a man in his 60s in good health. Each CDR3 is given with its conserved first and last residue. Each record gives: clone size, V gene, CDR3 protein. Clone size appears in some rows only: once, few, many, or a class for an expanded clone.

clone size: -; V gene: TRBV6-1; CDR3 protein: CASSDRVGTGGEGYTF
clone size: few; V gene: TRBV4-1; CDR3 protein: CASSQVDGYRVGGNTIYF
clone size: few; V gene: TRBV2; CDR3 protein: CASSEEWGTEAFF
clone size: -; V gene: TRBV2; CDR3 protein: CASSELTSNYGYTF
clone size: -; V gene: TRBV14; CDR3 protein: CASSPNPGGRVIQYF
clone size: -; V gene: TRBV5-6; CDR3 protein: CASSTYRGKADSPLHF
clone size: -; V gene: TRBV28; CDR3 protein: CASSSKTGGAWNTIYF
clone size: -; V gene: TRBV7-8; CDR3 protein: CASSMPGQDKNIQYF
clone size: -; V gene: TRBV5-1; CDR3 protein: CASSLALAGNTDTQYF
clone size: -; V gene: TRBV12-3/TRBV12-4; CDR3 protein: CASSLDGFYGYTF
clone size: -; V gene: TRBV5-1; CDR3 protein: CASSLASGAGNTIYF
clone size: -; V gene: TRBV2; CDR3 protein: CASSEGLAGHYEQYF
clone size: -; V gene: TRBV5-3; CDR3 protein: CARSLGQPRNTEAFF
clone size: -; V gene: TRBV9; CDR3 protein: CASSVASSNEQFF
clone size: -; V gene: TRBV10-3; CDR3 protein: CASQTSGETDTQYF
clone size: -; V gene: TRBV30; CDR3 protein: CAWSVAATSRDEQFF
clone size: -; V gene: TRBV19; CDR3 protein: CASSPGTGVSYEQYF
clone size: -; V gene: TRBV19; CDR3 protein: CATSGGPTYEQYF
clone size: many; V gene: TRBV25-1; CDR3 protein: CASSAAGTDTGELFF
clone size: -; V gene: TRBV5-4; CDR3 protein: CASSLRVGATNEKLFF
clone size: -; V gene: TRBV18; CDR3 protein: CASSPPGSSNQPQHF
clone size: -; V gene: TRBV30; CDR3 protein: CAWTYGAGHEQYF
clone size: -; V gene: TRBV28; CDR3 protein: CASSSTGTSPPYEQYF
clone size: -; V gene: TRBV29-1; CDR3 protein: CSVEGVWLAGPEQFF
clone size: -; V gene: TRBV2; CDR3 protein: CASSVDSGVSEQYF
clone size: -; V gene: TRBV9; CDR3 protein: CASSGRGGSTEAFF